Listed here are 10 T cell receptor beta chains from one sample, sequenced in a study of identical twins. MiXCR, applied by TCRdb to the 5' RACE reads, yields one record per CDR3 protein. The repertoire has around 250,000 distinct CDR3 sequences, about 9% of them found once; the top ten carry 3% to 3.5%. The sample was also linked to a second study, of yellow fever vaccine responses in identical twins.

Material for sequencing was CD8+ T cells sorted from blood. The receptors stem from a woman aged 18-29 years in good health.

This clonotype was counted at least ten times. The chain recombines TRBV7-3 with TRBJ2-2; D is ambiguous. CDR3 length equals 12 residues. Trimming took 6 bases from V and 1 from J, leaving 3 bases between them. Germline assignment: CDR1 SGHTA and CDR2 FQGTGA. CDR3 residues: CASSWNTGELFF. The CDR3 DNA follows: TGTGCCAGCAGTTGGAACACCGGGGAGCTGTTTTTT.

The chain combines TRBV6-5 with TRBJ2-5; 8 bases match TRBD1. Germline CDR1 and CDR2: MNHEY and SVGAGI. The J segment lost 7 bases and the V segment lost 6 bases, leaving 4 bases of the junction unmatched. The length of the CDR3 is 12 residues. The CDR3 DNA follows: TGTGCCAGCAGCCCCGACAGGGGGACCCAGTACTTC. Amino acids: CASSPDRGTQYF.

The chain employs TRBV20-1 and TRBJ2-7, with TRBD2 matching 15 bases. CDR3 size: 16 residues. Germline values: CDR1 DFQATT, CDR2 SNEGSKA (reference sequence). V lost 5 bases to trimming and J lost 7 bases; unmatched junction nucleotides: 12. The CDR3, as DNA: TGCAGTGCTCCGGGACTAGCGGGAGGCCCCGCGTGGGAGCAGTACTTC. Its translation is CSAPGLAGGPAWEQYF.

This clonotype appeared a few times. V is TRBV6-5 and J is TRBJ2-1; D is perhaps TRBD1 (5 bases). Trimming removed 0 bases at V and 4 bases at J, with 13 bases between. The CDR3 extends over 16 amino acids. Germline loops: CDR1 MNHEY, CDR2 SVGAGI. CDR3 coding DNA: TGTGCCAGCAGTTACTCTCCCCAGGGATCATACAATGAGCAGTTCTTC. Its translation: CASSYSPQGSYNEQFF.

The CDR3 sequence: CASSPGDRGGETQYF. The CDR3 DNA reads as TGTGCCAGCAGTCCCGGGGACAGGGGAGGGGAGACCCAGTACTTC. The chain has TRBV28 and TRBJ2-5; 10 positions match TRBD1. The V gene end was trimmed by 5 bases and the J gene end by 5 bases; junction bases not matched to a gene: 8. Germline CDR1 MDHEN, CDR2 SYDVKM. CDR3 length: 15 amino acids. Combining the CDR3 with reference TRBV28 and TRBJ2-5 gives the whole variable domain DVKVTQSSRYLVKRTGEKVFLECVQDMDHENMFWYRQDPGLGLRLIYFSYDVKMKEKGDIPEGYSVSREKKERFSLILESASTNQTSMYLCASSPGDRGGETQYFGPGTRLLVL.

This clonotype has just a few counts. The J gene is TRBJ2-6, the V gene TRBV7-2; unclear D gene. Trimming removed 8 bases at V and 3 bases at J, with 17 bases between. Germline V gives CDR1 SGHTA, CDR2 FQGNSA. The CDR3 is 16 residues long. The CDR3 is CASVSRATIGANVLTF. The CDR3 DNA reads TGTGCCAGCGTGAGTCGGGCCACCATTGGGGCCAACGTCCTGACTTTC.

The rearrangement uses TRBV27 and TRBJ1-2, with a tentative D call TRBD1 (5 bases). This CDR3 is built from 15 residues. The V end was cut by 0 bases, the J end by 0 bases, with 8 bases between. CDR1 and CDR2 from the germline V gene are MNHEY and SMNVEV (reference sequence). CDR3 region: CASSLSGTPNYGYTF. In DNA, the CDR3 is TGTGCCAGCAGTTTATCCGGGACCCCTAACTATGGCTACACCTTC.

The chain is built from TRBV7-2 and TRBJ2-3; 14 positions match TRBD2. The CDR3 covers 17 residues. Trimming took 5 bases from V and 4 from J; bases not matched to a gene: 8. CDR1 and CDR2 from the germline V gene are SGHTA and FQGNSA. CDR3 region: CASSRPKTSGRADTQYF. The DNA for the CDR3 is TGTGCCAGCAGCCGACCGAAGACTAGCGGGAGGGCAGATACGCAGTATTTT.

This clonotype was seen only a few times. The chain combines TRBV28 with TRBJ2-5; 8 bases line up with TRBD2. Germline V gene lookup returns CDR1 MDHEN and CDR2 SYDVKM. J lost 4 bases, V lost 6 bases, and 7 bases had no gene match. This CDR3 contains 14 residues. The CDR3 nucleotides read TGTGCCAGCAGCCCCCGGGGGGGATCAGAGACCCAGTACTTC. Protein: CASSPRGGSETQYF.

This clonotype occurred many times. The rearrangement joins TRBV6-4 to TRBJ2-3; 11 bases are shared with TRBD2. CDR3 length equals 16 residues. The ends lost 6 bases at V and 0 bases at J; junction bases unmatched: 5. Germline V gene data show CDR1 as MRHNA and CDR2 as SNTAGT. This CDR3 is CASSETSGESTDTQYF. DNA of the CDR3: TGTGCCAGCAGCGAGACTAGCGGGGAGAGCACAGATACGCAGTATTTT.